These T cell receptor beta chains were read from a single sample in a study of chemoradiotherapy in HPV16-positive cancers. Sequenced by immunoSEQ multiplex PCR; TCRdb stores in-frame clones only, minus some. The sample contains around 1,500 clones, about 82% of which appear only once. The starting material was tumor tissue, obtained from a patient who underwent chemoradiotherapy. These receptors all stem from a human donor with HPV-associated anogenital cancer. CDR3s include the opening cysteine and the closing phenylalanine or tryptophan. A D gene is named only where the DNA matches it firmly. Size values are once, few and many counts, or a class for expanded clones, and some rows have none.

V: TRBV11-2; size: -; J: TRBJ1-1; D: -; DNA: TGTGCCAGCAGCTTACTGGGGGCGGAAGCTTTCTTT; CDR3: CASSLLGAEAFF
V: TRBV18; size: -; J: TRBJ1-4; D: -; DNA: TGTGCCAGCTCACCACTTAGGGAGGAAAAACTGTTTTTT; CDR3: CASSPLREEKLFF
V: TRBV19; size: -; J: TRBJ2-5; D: -; DNA: TGTGCCAGTAGTATCACGGGACCCCCCAGCGGGACCCAGTACTTC; CDR3: CASSITGPPSGTQYF
V: TRBV9; size: few; J: TRBJ1-3; D: -; DNA: TGTGCCAGCAGCGCTGAAGACCCCTTTAGCTCTGGAAACACCATATATTTT; CDR3: CASSAEDPFSSGNTIYF
V: TRBV5-5; size: -; J: TRBJ1-2; D: -; DNA: TGTGCCAGCAGCTTGGAGGGTGCTTGGGGTGGCTACACCTTC; CDR3: CASSLEGAWGGYTF
V: TRBV28; size: -; J: TRBJ1-2; D: -; DNA: TGTGCCAGCCTCCAGGCCGGGGGCGGGTATGGCTACACCTTC; CDR3: CASLQAGGGYGYTF
V: TRBV5-1; size: -; J: TRBJ2-1; D: TRBD2; DNA: TGCGCCAGCAGCGATACGGGGGGGGACAATGAGCAGTTCTTC; CDR3: CASSDTGGDNEQFF
V: TRBV9; size: -; J: TRBJ2-1; D: -; DNA: TGTGCCAGCAGCGGGAGGTCGGCGGAGCAGTTCTTC; CDR3: CASSGRSAEQFF
V: TRBV14; size: once; J: TRBJ1-1; D: -; DNA: TGTGCCAGCAGCCCACAGCTGAACACTGAAGCTTTCTTT; CDR3: CASSPQLNTEAFF
V: TRBV2; size: -; J: TRBJ2-7; D: -; DNA: TGTGCCAGTTTCTCCGGGACCGATACTTACGAGCAGTACTTC; CDR3: CASFSGTDTYEQYF
V: TRBV5-1; size: -; J: TRBJ1-3; D: -; DNA: TGCGCCAGCAGCTGGGGACCGGCTTACTCTGGAAACACCATATATTTT; CDR3: CASSWGPAYSGNTIYF
V: TRBV28; size: few; J: TRBJ1-5; D: -; DNA: TGTGCCAGCAGTCCCGGGGAGGGTAAAATTTATCAGCCCCAGCATTTT; CDR3: CASSPGEGKIYQPQHF
V: TRBV7-6; size: -; J: TRBJ1-2; D: -; DNA: TGTGCCAGCAGCCCGGGGCCTACGAAAGGCTACACCTTC; CDR3: CASSPGPTKGYTF
V: TRBV7-6; size: -; J: TRBJ2-5; D: TRBD2; DNA: TGTGCCAGCAGCTACGGGACTAGCGGGGGCCTCGGGGGGGAGACCCAGTACTTC; CDR3: CASSYGTSGGLGGETQYF
V: TRBV28; size: -; J: TRBJ2-2; D: -; DNA: TGTGCCAGCAGTTTCCGGGGCGCGGTGTCCGGGGAGCTGTTTTTT; CDR3: CASSFRGAVSGELFF
V: TRBV5-8; size: -; J: TRBJ2-7; D: -; DNA: TGTGCCAGCAGCACGAACGAGGGAAGGCAGTACTTC; CDR3: CASSTNEGRQYF
V: TRBV4-2; size: -; J: TRBJ2-7; D: -; DNA: TGTGCCAGCAGCCAAGAGATCCGCCAGGGGGGCTCCTACGAGCAGTACTTC; CDR3: CASSQEIRQGGSYEQYF
V: TRBV30; size: -; J: TRBJ1-1; D: TRBD1; DNA: TGTGCCTGGACCCCAGGGGGCATCACTGAAGCTTTCTTT; CDR3: CAWTPGGITEAFF
V: TRBV18; size: -; J: TRBJ2-5; D: -; DNA: TGTGCCAGCTCACTACGGAGCGGCGGGGAGACCCAGTACTTC; CDR3: CASSLRSGGETQYF
V: TRBV5-1; size: -; J: TRBJ2-1; D: TRBD2; DNA: TGCGCCAGCTCGGGACTAGCGGGACCCTACAATGAGCAGTTCTTC; CDR3: CASSGLAGPYNEQFF